This TCR beta chain is from a study of T cell repertoires in cytomegalovirus infection. V was shortened by 1 base and J by 7 bases, with 10 bases between the two germline ends. The CDR3 consists of 13 residues. CDR1 and CDR2 from the germline V gene are SGHVS and FQNEAQ. Concerning this clonotype itself: The target antigen is unknown. This clone may be a read error of a much larger clone one base away.

TCRdb re-analysed the reads in MiXCR, keeping a single row per CDR3 protein. The sample records approximately 910,000 distinct CDR3 sequences, 30% to 40% being singletons. The chain employs TRBV7-8 and TRBJ1-2, with D tentatively TRBD1 (5 bases). Sequencing used cultured CD8+ T cells from PBMCs, obtained from culture after CMV antigen stimulation. The clonotype comes from a human donor in good health (CMV status not recorded). Some clones in this sample may be carry-over from other donors' samples. CDR3 loop: CASSLVGGTGYTF. CDR3 sequence (DNA): TGTGCCAGCAGCTTAGTGGGAGGGACTGGCTACACCTTC.